This T cell receptor beta chain was found in a study of T cells expressing NK-cell markers. Study information: From sorted CD3+CD56+NKG2C+, CD3+CD56+NKG2C- and CD3+CD56-NKG2C+ T cells came the TCR beta repertoires.

Study-level findings and limits: Of the CD8+ T cells in six donors, roughly 1.0-7.0% belonged to dominant NKG2C+ clonotypes. It remained uncertain whether the expanded NKG2C+ T cell clones were specific for HCMV antigens.

Generation of TCR beta cDNA was performed by 5'RACE template switching incorporating UMIs. TCRdb derives one entry per CDR3 protein from the 5' RACE reads, leaving out DNA. The table lists over 100,000 distinct CDR3 sequences. The CDR3 length is 13 residues. Looked up from germline, CDR1 is MNHEY and CDR2 is SVGEGT. In the case of this clonotype: As yet, its antigen is unknown.

The clonotype originates from a woman between 18 and 69 years old in good health. The sequenced sample was blood T cells: a sorted CD56 or NKG2C T cell subset, CD4+ or CD8+ T cells, or bulk PBMC T cells (not recorded which). This chain connects TRBV6-2 or TRBV6-3 to TRBJ1-5; TCRdb picks TRBD1, but there is no DNA to check that call. CDR3 residues: CASSPTGGLPQHF.